This T cell receptor (beta chain) comes out of a study of regulatory T cells in long-lasting Graves disease. Investigators prepared the TCR beta libraries by applying iRepertoire HTBI primers and Arm-PCR of CDR3 regions. A single record per CDR3 protein comes from TCRdb applying MiXCR to the multiplex PCR reads. The repertoire holds fewer than 650,000 distinct CDR3 sequences, with around 17% as singletons. A remark on this clonotype: Its matching antigen is unknown.

Described time point: newly diagnosed GD, antithyroid drugs for less than 3 months. There was RNA extracted from PBMCs, and the TCR library was made from it. Study observations and caveats: Results may be inaccurate due to the small sample size.

The same sample was also studied in work on T cells in Graves' hyperthyroidism and ophthalmopathy. That study adds: HTBI primers were employed in a first-round RT-PCR of the TCR CDR3. A 13 V-J signature model discriminated ophthalmopathy versus stable hyperthyroidism.

The origin of this receptor is a woman aged 25-40 years with Graves disease. Sequencing was performed on peripheral blood mononuclear cells (PBMCs), taken at new diagnosis, from a patient treated with antithyroid drugs.

CDR3 loop: CASSEALRMSKTSGANVLTF. In DNA form, the CDR3 reads TGTGCCAGCAGTGAAGCGCTTCGGATGTCGAAAACCTCTGGGGCCAACGTCCTGACTTTC. V is TRBV2 and J is TRBJ2-6; D not certain. From germline, CDR1 is SNHLY and CDR2 FYNNEI. Between the trimmed V and J ends, which lost 0 bases and 0 bases, there was a span of 18 bases. The length of the CDR3 is 20 residues.